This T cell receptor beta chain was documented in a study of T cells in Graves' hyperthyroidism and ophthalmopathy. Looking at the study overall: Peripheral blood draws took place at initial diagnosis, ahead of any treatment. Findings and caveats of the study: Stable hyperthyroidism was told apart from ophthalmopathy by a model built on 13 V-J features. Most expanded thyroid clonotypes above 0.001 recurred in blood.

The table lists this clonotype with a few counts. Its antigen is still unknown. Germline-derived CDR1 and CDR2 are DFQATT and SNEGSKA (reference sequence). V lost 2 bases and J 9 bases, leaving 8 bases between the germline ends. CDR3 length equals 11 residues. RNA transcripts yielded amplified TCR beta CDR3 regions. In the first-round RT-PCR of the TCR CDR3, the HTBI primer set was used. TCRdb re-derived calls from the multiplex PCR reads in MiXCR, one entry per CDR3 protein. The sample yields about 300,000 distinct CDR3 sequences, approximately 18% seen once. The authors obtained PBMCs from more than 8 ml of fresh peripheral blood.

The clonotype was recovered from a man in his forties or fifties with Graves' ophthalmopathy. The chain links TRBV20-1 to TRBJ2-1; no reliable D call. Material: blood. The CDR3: CSARLASEQFF. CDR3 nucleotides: TGCAGTGCTAGATTGGCCAGTGAGCAGTTCTTC.